The 10 T cell receptor beta chains below all came from one sample that was sequenced in a study of blood T cell repertoires in COVID-19 (dated by TCRdb to the early 2020s). Receptor amplification or capture employed the immunoSEQ multiplex PCR assay. Entries here come from immuneACCESS through TCRdb and include only in-frame sequences with V and J called. Some clones fail to appear in such tables; in the studies checked, an unresolved V gene covers under half of the shortfall, and the cause of the remainder is unknown. Counted in this sample were more than 75,000 clones; approximately 89% of them appeared once. Of the sample, approximately 2.4% falls within the top ten clones. Sequencing was performed on peripheral blood. The receptors stem from a man between 50 and 59 years old with acute or convalescent COVID-19.

The J gene is TRBJ2-7, the V gene TRBV28; TRBD1 is a possible D gene (6 bases). Per germline, CDR1 MDHEN and CDR2 SYDVKM. The CDR3 is 13 residues long. The germline V and J ends were trimmed by 5 bases and 3 bases, with 11 bases remaining between them. The CDR3 coding sequence is TGTGCCAGCAGTCCCCAGGGGTACTACGAGCAGTACTTC. Its protein product is CASSPQGYYEQYF.

V usage is TRBV27 and J usage is TRBJ1-1; no reliable D call. The CDR3 sequence is 13 residues long. V lost 2 bases to trimming and J lost 2 bases, with 6 bases between them. CDR1 is MNHEY and CDR2 is SMNVEV in the germline V gene (reference sequence). The CDR3 sequence is CASSLVSNTEAFF. The CDR3, as DNA: TGTGCCAGCAGTTTAGTCTCCAACACTGAAGCTTTCTTT.

Concerning this clone: The junction differs from germline at one of its ends, possibly a read error. Other DNA variants within this sample encode the same CDR3. J is TRBJ2-7 and V is TRBV2, with D possibly matching TRBD2 (6 bases). The CDR3 is made up of 14 amino acids. The germline V gene encodes CDR1 SNHLY and CDR2 FYNNEI. In DNA form, the CDR3 reads TGTGCCTGCAGGCGGGGATTGGTCAGCTACGAGCAGTACTTC. Translation gives CACRRGLVSYEQYF.

The chain joins TRBV7-9 to TRBJ2-7; a possible D gene is TRBD2 (5 bases). The CDR3 is made up of 12 amino acids. V shed 2 bases and J shed 6 bases, with 8 bases lying between them. CDR1 is SEHNR and CDR2 is FQNEAQ in the germline V gene (reference sequence). CDR3 sequence: CASSLRDGEQYV. CDR3 DNA sequence: TGTGCCAGCAGCTTACGGGATGGCGAGCAGTACGTC.

This clone was observed once. CDR3 bases: TGCGCCAGCAGCTCCAGGGGATTAGGGTACTCACCCCTCCACTTT. Its translation is CASSSRGLGYSPLHF. This sequence joins TRBV5-1 and TRBJ1-6; the D gene is possibly TRBD1 (6 bases). The germline CDR1 and CDR2 sequences are SGHRS and YFSETQ. The CDR3 totals 15 residues. The ends were cut back, 3 bases at V and 10 bases at J, with 17 bases in the middle.

Worth noting for this clone: This specimen includes other DNA sequences encoding the same CDR3. The J gene is TRBJ2-3, the V gene TRBV5-6, with 10 bases fitting TRBD2. Trimming took 0 bases from V and 3 from J; bases not matched to a gene: 10. Germline V gene sequence: CDR1 SGHDT, CDR2 YYEEEE. This CDR3 is 18 amino acids long. The CDR3 reads CASSLAGASGRITDTQYF. The CDR3 nucleotides read TGTGCCAGCAGCTTGGCCGGGGCTAGCGGGAGAATTACAGATACGCAGTATTTT.

In its sample, this clone was seen once. The V call is TRBV7-9, the J call TRBJ1-4, with D tentatively TRBD1 (5 bases). V shed 6 bases and J shed 4 bases, with 12 bases lying between them. CDR1 SEHNR and CDR2 FQNEAQ come from the germline V gene (reference sequence). This CDR3 has 14 residues. In DNA form, the CDR3 reads TGTGCCAGCAGGTCCCCAGGGTTTAATGAAAAACTGTTTTTT. It specifies CASRSPGFNEKLFF.

The V and J genes are TRBV20-1 and TRBJ2-5; TRBD1 is a possible D gene (5 bases). Trimming removed 5 bases from V and 5 bases from J, with 9 bases in between. The CDR3 is made up of 11 amino acids. Per the germline V gene, CDR1 is DFQATT and CDR2 is SNEGSKA (reference sequence). The CDR3 DNA reads TGCAGTGCTGTAAGGGGTGAGACCCAGTACTTC. This gives the protein CSAVRGETQYF.

The CDR3 loop reads CASSLVRGGELFF. CDR3 in DNA: TGTGCCAGCAGCTTAGTCAGGGGGGGGGAGCTGTTTTTT. This rearrangement joins TRBV7-2 to TRBJ2-2, with 7 bases identical to TRBD1. Germline assignment: CDR1 SGHTA and CDR2 FQGNSA. V trimming: 1 base; J trimming: 8 bases; junction bases outside the gene matches: 1. CDR3 length: 13 amino acids.

This clone was seen a handful of times. The same CDR3 is also encoded by other DNA sequences in this sample. The V call is TRBV7-2, the J call TRBJ1-5; 7 bases line up with TRBD1. Trimming took 1 base from V and 2 from J; bases not matched to a gene: 8. The CDR3 is 17 amino acids. Looked up from germline, CDR1 is SGHTA and CDR2 is FQGNSA. The CDR3 DNA is TGTGCCAGCAGCTTAGTCCTAGGGGGCGTTGGCAATCAGCCCCAGCATTTT. This codes for CASSLVLGGVGNQPQHF.